The clone carrying this T cell receptor beta chain was seen a handful of times. The same CDR3 arises from other DNA sequences in this sample as well. The CDR3 length is 14 residues. From germline, CDR1 is SEHNR and CDR2 FQNEAQ (reference sequence). The ends were cut back, 5 bases at V and 4 bases at J, with 12 bases in the middle. This entry belongs to a study of blood T cell repertoires in COVID-19. The wider study: Acute-phase and convalescent COVID-19 samples originated in the United States, Italy and Spain.

Original handling: Using reference gene primer amplification, nucleated cell counts were estimated. TCRdb keeps only in-frame clones here, not all; method: immunoSEQ multiplex PCR. Clone size and the V and J calls come from that table; the DNA yielded D and trimming. The sample holds 250,000 to 300,000 clones, approximately 86% seen once. The TCR comes from a woman between 65 and 79 years old with COVID-19, enrolled during active disease. Sequenced sample: peripheral blood. The chain has TRBV7-9 and TRBJ2-1, with D possibly being TRBD1 or TRBD2 (6 bases each). The CDR3 loop reads CASSLGGLYNEQFF. Written as DNA, the CDR3 is TGTGCCAGCAGCCTAGGGGGACTGTACAATGAGCAGTTCTTC.